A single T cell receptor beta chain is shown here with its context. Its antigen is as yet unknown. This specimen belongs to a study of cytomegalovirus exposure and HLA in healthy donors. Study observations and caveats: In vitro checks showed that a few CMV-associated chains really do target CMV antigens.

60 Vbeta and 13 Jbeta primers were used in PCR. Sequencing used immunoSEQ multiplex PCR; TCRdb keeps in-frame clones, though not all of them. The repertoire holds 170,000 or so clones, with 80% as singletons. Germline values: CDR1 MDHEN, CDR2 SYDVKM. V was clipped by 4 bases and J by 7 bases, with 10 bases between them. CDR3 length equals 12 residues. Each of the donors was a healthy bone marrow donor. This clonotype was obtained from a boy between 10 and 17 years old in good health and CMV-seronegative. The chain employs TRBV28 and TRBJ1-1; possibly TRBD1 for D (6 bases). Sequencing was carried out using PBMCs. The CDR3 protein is CASSSQGNEAFF. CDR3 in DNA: TGTGCCAGCAGTTCACAGGGAAATGAAGCTTTCTTT. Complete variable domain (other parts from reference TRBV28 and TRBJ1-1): DVKVTQSSRYLVKRTGEKVFLECVQDMDHENMFWYRQDPGLGLRLIYFSYDVKMKEKGDIPEGYSVSREKKERFSLILESASTNQTSMYLCASSSQGNEAFFGQGTRLTVV.